A selection of T cell receptor beta chains follows, all from one sample in a study of blood T cell repertoires in COVID-19. Generated by immunoSEQ multiplex PCR, the TCRdb table keeps only in-frame clones and is missing some. Found here are roughly 55,000 clones, 70% to 80% of them singletons; the top ten hold around 10%. Sequenced: peripheral blood. These receptors were obtained from a human donor in a cohort sampled during active COVID-19. CDR3s include the opening cysteine and the closing phenylalanine or tryptophan. The D gene is left open where the match is weak. Where a row states a size, it is once, few, many or the class of an expanded clone; other rows omit it.

J gene: TRBJ1-6
D gene: NA
clone size: NA
V gene: TRBV9
CDR3 protein: CASTSGHSIYNSPLHF
CDR3 DNA: TGTGCCAGCACTTCGGGACATAGTATCTATAATTCACCCCTCCACTTT

J gene: TRBJ2-4
D gene: TRBD1
clone size: NA
V gene: TRBV28
CDR3 protein: CASSLSGTGFKVAKNIQYF
CDR3 DNA: TGTGCCAGCAGTTTATCCGGGACAGGTTTTAAAGTAGCCAAAAACATTCAGTACTTC

J gene: TRBJ2-7
D gene: TRBD1
clone size: NA
V gene: TRBV4-2
CDR3 protein: CASSQVGTVYEQYF
CDR3 DNA: TGTGCCAGCAGCCAAGTTGGGACAGTCTACGAGCAGTACTTC

J gene: TRBJ2-7
D gene: NA
clone size: NA
V gene: TRBV3-1/TRBV3-2
CDR3 protein: CASSQETGLNSYEQYF
CDR3 DNA: TGTGCCAGCAGCCAAGAGACGGGATTGAACTCCTACGAGCAGTACTTC

J gene: TRBJ1-2
D gene: TRBD1
clone size: NA
V gene: TRBV19
CDR3 protein: CASSKNDRGLYGYTF
CDR3 DNA: TGTGCCAGTAGTAAAAACGACAGGGGACTCTATGGCTACACCTTC

J gene: TRBJ1-1
D gene: TRBD1
clone size: NA
V gene: TRBV28
CDR3 protein: CASSSQGALNTEAFF
CDR3 DNA: TGTGCCAGCAGTTCCCAGGGGGCGCTCAACACTGAAGCTTTCTTT

J gene: TRBJ2-5
D gene: NA
clone size: NA
V gene: TRBV7-2
CDR3 protein: CASSLDHEYQETQYF
CDR3 DNA: TGTGCCAGCAGCTTAGACCACGAGTACCAAGAGACCCAGTACTTC

J gene: TRBJ1-1
D gene: NA
clone size: NA
V gene: TRBV4-1
CDR3 protein: CASSSAPKEDTEAFF
CDR3 DNA: TGCGCCAGCAGCTCCGCGCCCAAGGAGGACACTGAAGCTTTCTTT

J gene: TRBJ1-2
D gene: TRBD1
clone size: NA
V gene: TRBV5-1
CDR3 protein: CASRSQGANYGYTF
CDR3 DNA: TGCGCCAGCAGGTCTCAGGGGGCTAACTATGGCTACACCTTC

J gene: TRBJ2-3
D gene: NA
clone size: NA
V gene: TRBV15
CDR3 protein: CATTKGPGDTQYF
CDR3 DNA: TGTGCCACCACCAAAGGCCCGGGAGATACGCAGTATTTT

J gene: TRBJ1-5
D gene: NA
clone size: few
V gene: TRBV19
CDR3 protein: CASSIRGGDQPQHF
CDR3 DNA: TGTGCCAGTAGTATACGGGGGGGCGATCAGCCCCAGCATTTT

J gene: TRBJ2-7
D gene: NA
clone size: NA
V gene: TRBV27
CDR3 protein: CASSLISTRYEQYF
CDR3 DNA: TGTGCCAGCAGCCTGATAAGCACCCGTTACGAGCAGTACTTC

J gene: TRBJ2-3
D gene: NA
clone size: NA
V gene: TRBV6-2/TRBV6-3
CDR3 protein: CASSPGLLSTDTQYF
CDR3 DNA: TGTGCCAGCAGCCCCGGGTTACTAAGCACAGATACGCAGTATTTT

J gene: TRBJ1-5
D gene: NA
clone size: NA
V gene: TRBV7-8
CDR3 protein: CASSLESGVSNQPQHF
CDR3 DNA: TGTGCCAGCAGCTTAGAATCAGGGGTTTCCAATCAGCCCCAGCATTTT

J gene: TRBJ2-5
D gene: NA
clone size: NA
V gene: TRBV29-1
CDR3 protein: CSVRQQETQYF
CDR3 DNA: TGCAGCGTTCGACAGCAAGAGACCCAGTACTTC

J gene: TRBJ1-2
D gene: NA
clone size: NA
V gene: TRBV18
CDR3 protein: CASSPTTQTDYGYTF
CDR3 DNA: TGTGCCAGCTCACCCACAACACAGACGGACTATGGCTACACCTTC

J gene: TRBJ2-5
D gene: TRBD1
clone size: NA
V gene: TRBV9
CDR3 protein: CASSPTGTAQETQYF
CDR3 DNA: TGTGCCAGCAGCCCCACGGGGACAGCTCAAGAGACCCAGTACTTC

J gene: TRBJ2-7
D gene: NA
clone size: NA
V gene: TRBV2
CDR3 protein: CASRAGPGSEQYF
CDR3 DNA: TGTGCCAGCAGGGCCGGCCCGGGATCCGAGCAGTACTTC

J gene: TRBJ1-3
D gene: TRBD1
clone size: NA
V gene: TRBV7-9
CDR3 protein: CASSSTGTGTFSGNTIYF
CDR3 DNA: TGTGCCAGCAGCTCTACCGGGACAGGGACCTTCTCTGGAAACACCATATATTTT

J gene: TRBJ2-7
D gene: NA
clone size: NA
V gene: TRBV10-2
CDR3 protein: CASSIPTALYEQYF
CDR3 DNA: TGCGCCAGCAGTATACCGACAGCACTCTACGAGCAGTACTTC

J gene: TRBJ2-1
D gene: TRBD2
clone size: NA
V gene: TRBV4-2
CDR3 protein: CASSPLTGTTSYNEQFF
CDR3 DNA: TGTGCCAGCAGCCCTCTAACCGGGACTACCTCCTACAATGAGCAGTTCTTC

J gene: TRBJ2-1
D gene: TRBD2
clone size: NA
V gene: TRBV19
CDR3 protein: CASSTRTSGDNEQFF
CDR3 DNA: TGTGCCAGTAGTACCAGGACTAGCGGAGACAATGAGCAGTTCTTC

J gene: TRBJ2-1
D gene: TRBD2
clone size: NA
V gene: TRBV5-1
CDR3 protein: CASSLLGLAGVGSYNEQFF
CDR3 DNA: TGCGCCAGCAGCTTGCTAGGACTAGCGGGAGTAGGTTCCTACAATGAGCAGTTCTTC

J gene: TRBJ1-3
D gene: TRBD1
clone size: few
V gene: TRBV5-1
CDR3 protein: CASSKGQGVTGNTIYF
CDR3 DNA: TGCGCCAGCAGCAAGGGACAGGGGGTAACTGGAAACACCATATATTTT

J gene: TRBJ2-1
D gene: TRBD2
clone size: NA
V gene: TRBV10-2
CDR3 protein: CASFSAGAYNEQFF
CDR3 DNA: TGCGCCAGCTTTTCCGCGGGGGCCTACAATGAGCAGTTCTTC

J gene: TRBJ2-3
D gene: NA
clone size: once
V gene: TRBV5-6
CDR3 protein: CASSFAGHRTDTQYF
CDR3 DNA: TGTGCCAGCAGCTTCGCGGGGCACCGCACAGATACGCAGTATTTT

J gene: TRBJ2-3
D gene: NA
clone size: NA
V gene: TRBV5-6
CDR3 protein: CASSLVDSDTQYF
CDR3 DNA: TGTGCCAGCAGCTTGGTCGACTCGGATACGCAGTATTTT

J gene: TRBJ2-4
D gene: NA
clone size: NA
V gene: TRBV7-2
CDR3 protein: CASSLATGVGKNIQYF
CDR3 DNA: TGTGCCAGCAGCTTAGCGACGGGGGTAGGCAAAAACATTCAGTACTTC

J gene: TRBJ2-3
D gene: TRBD2
clone size: NA
V gene: TRBV25-1
CDR3 protein: CASSKTSGEEGDTQYF
CDR3 DNA: TGTGCCAGCAGTAAGACTAGCGGGGAAGAGGGAGATACGCAGTATTTT

J gene: TRBJ2-4
D gene: NA
clone size: once
V gene: TRBV7-9
CDR3 protein: CASSHSSGVAKNIQYF
CDR3 DNA: TGTGCCAGCAGTCACTCGTCGGGGGTAGCCAAAAACATTCAGTACTTC

J gene: TRBJ2-7
D gene: NA
clone size: NA
V gene: TRBV6-5
CDR3 protein: CASSPGGDHEQYF
CDR3 DNA: TGTGCCAGCAGTCCTGGAGGGGACCACGAGCAGTACTTC

J gene: TRBJ2-7
D gene: TRBD1
clone size: few
V gene: TRBV9
CDR3 protein: CASSVAGQSSYEQYF
CDR3 DNA: TGTGCCAGCAGCGTAGCGGGACAGAGCTCCTACGAGCAGTACTTC

J gene: TRBJ2-1
D gene: TRBD2
clone size: NA
V gene: TRBV10-1
CDR3 protein: CASSDFSRESEQFF
CDR3 DNA: TGCGCCAGCAGTGACTTTTCGCGGGAGAGTGAGCAGTTCTTC

J gene: TRBJ2-2
D gene: TRBD1
clone size: NA
V gene: TRBV19
CDR3 protein: CASSPRQGSGELFF
CDR3 DNA: TGTGCCAGTAGTCCCCGACAGGGATCCGGGGAGCTGTTTTTT

J gene: TRBJ2-7
D gene: NA
clone size: NA
V gene: TRBV6-2/TRBV6-3
CDR3 protein: CASSYPRGSFYEQYF
CDR3 DNA: TGTGCCAGCAGTTACCCCAGGGGTTCTTTCTACGAGCAGTACTTC

J gene: TRBJ2-4
D gene: TRBD2
clone size: once
V gene: TRBV15
CDR3 protein: CAIGSGIAKNIQYF
CDR3 DNA: TGTGCCATCGGGAGCGGGATCGCCAAAAACATTCAGTACTTC

J gene: TRBJ2-5
D gene: TRBD1
clone size: NA
V gene: TRBV28
CDR3 protein: CASRTGGQGQETQYF
CDR3 DNA: TGTGCCAGCAGGACAGGGGGCCAGGGACAAGAGACCCAGTACTTC

J gene: TRBJ1-5
D gene: NA
clone size: NA
V gene: TRBV11-3
CDR3 protein: CASSQGQLSNQPQHF
CDR3 DNA: TGTGCCAGCAGCCAAGGACAGCTTAGCAATCAGCCCCAGCATTTT

J gene: TRBJ1-3
D gene: NA
clone size: NA
V gene: TRBV9
CDR3 protein: CASSVIPEGSSGNTIYF
CDR3 DNA: TGTGCCAGCAGCGTAATTCCGGAGGGATCGTCTGGAAACACCATATATTTT

J gene: TRBJ1-1
D gene: TRBD1
clone size: few
V gene: TRBV12-3/TRBV12-4
CDR3 protein: CASMMDRAGEAFF
CDR3 DNA: TGTGCCAGCATGATGGACAGGGCCGGTGAAGCTTTCTTT

J gene: TRBJ1-5
D gene: TRBD1
clone size: NA
V gene: TRBV24-1
CDR3 protein: CATSELTGGLNQPQHF
CDR3 DNA: TGTGCCACCAGTGAGTTGACAGGGGGTCTGAATCAGCCCCAGCATTTT

J gene: TRBJ2-3
D gene: TRBD1
clone size: NA
V gene: TRBV12-3/TRBV12-4
CDR3 protein: CASSADRGAQYF
CDR3 DNA: TGTGCCAGCAGTGCTGACAGGGGGGCACAGTATTTT

J gene: TRBJ1-2
D gene: NA
clone size: NA
V gene: TRBV6-1
CDR3 protein: CASSEARGGVGGYTF
CDR3 DNA: TGTGCCAGCAGTGAAGCGCGTGGGGGGGTAGGAGGCTACACCTTC

J gene: TRBJ2-1
D gene: TRBD2
clone size: NA
V gene: TRBV19
CDR3 protein: CASSILAGGRVGSYNEQFF
CDR3 DNA: TGTGCCAGTAGTATCCTAGCGGGAGGAAGAGTCGGCTCCTACAATGAGCAGTTCTTC

J gene: TRBJ2-2
D gene: TRBD2
clone size: NA
V gene: TRBV7-8
CDR3 protein: CASSGLAVVSGELFF
CDR3 DNA: TGTGCCAGCAGCGGACTAGCGGTCGTCTCTGGGGAGCTGTTTTTT

J gene: TRBJ2-3
D gene: NA
clone size: NA
V gene: TRBV7-2
CDR3 protein: CASSLAEGVDTQYF
CDR3 DNA: TGTGCCAGCAGCTTAGCAGAGGGGGTAGATACGCAGTATTTT

J gene: TRBJ2-4
D gene: NA
clone size: NA
V gene: TRBV7-9
CDR3 protein: CASSFSLGIAKNIQYF
CDR3 DNA: TGTGCCAGCAGCTTTTCCCTCGGGATAGCCAAAAACATTCAGTACTTC

J gene: TRBJ2-7
D gene: TRBD2
clone size: NA
V gene: TRBV15
CDR3 protein: CATSIQAGISYEQYF
CDR3 DNA: TGTGCCACCAGCATACAAGCGGGGATCTCCTACGAGCAGTACTTC

J gene: TRBJ1-1
D gene: NA
clone size: NA
V gene: TRBV19
CDR3 protein: CATLQGEAFF
CDR3 DNA: TGTGCCACGCTCCAGGGTGAAGCTTTCTTT

J gene: TRBJ1-5
D gene: NA
clone size: NA
V gene: TRBV5-8
CDR3 protein: CASSSTVYSNQPQHF
CDR3 DNA: TGTGCCAGCAGTTCTACGGTATATAGCAATCAGCCCCAGCATTTT

J gene: TRBJ1-6
D gene: TRBD1
clone size: once
V gene: TRBV6-6
CDR3 protein: CASSLPSGQGARNSPLHF
CDR3 DNA: TGTGCCAGCAGTCTACCCTCGGGACAGGGGGCTCGTAATTCACCCCTCCACTTT

J gene: TRBJ2-2
D gene: NA
clone size: NA
V gene: TRBV4-1
CDR3 protein: CASSQDALSDTGELFF
CDR3 DNA: TGCGCCAGCAGCCAAGATGCCCTGAGCGACACCGGGGAGCTGTTTTTT

J gene: TRBJ2-1
D gene: TRBD2
clone size: NA
V gene: TRBV6-2/TRBV6-3
CDR3 protein: CASSSVILRLAGELEQFF
CDR3 DNA: TGTGCCAGCAGTTCGGTCATCCTTCGACTAGCGGGAGAATTAGAGCAGTTCTTC

J gene: TRBJ2-7
D gene: TRBD2
clone size: NA
V gene: TRBV18
CDR3 protein: CASSRSGLAGTYEQYF
CDR3 DNA: TGTGCCAGCTCGCGAAGCGGACTAGCGGGTACCTACGAGCAGTACTTC

J gene: TRBJ1-1
D gene: NA
clone size: NA
V gene: TRBV7-9
CDR3 protein: CASSFTGSNTEAFF
CDR3 DNA: TGTGCCAGCAGCTTCACGGGGAGTAACACTGAAGCTTTCTTT

J gene: TRBJ2-7
D gene: TRBD2
clone size: NA
V gene: TRBV5-5
CDR3 protein: CASSGSVAGGSREQYF
CDR3 DNA: TGTGCCAGCAGCGGCTCGGTGGCGGGAGGGTCGAGAGAGCAGTACTTC

J gene: TRBJ2-7
D gene: TRBD1
clone size: NA
V gene: TRBV5-1
CDR3 protein: CASSLARTGDYEQYF
CDR3 DNA: TGCGCCAGCAGCTTGGCCCGGACAGGGGACTACGAGCAGTACTTC

J gene: TRBJ2-3
D gene: NA
clone size: NA
V gene: TRBV19
CDR3 protein: CASSTKSTGSTDTQYF
CDR3 DNA: TGTGCCAGTAGTACCAAATCGACAGGAAGCACAGATACGCAGTATTTT

J gene: TRBJ2-7
D gene: NA
clone size: NA
V gene: TRBV2
CDR3 protein: CASSESGYEQYF
CDR3 DNA: TGTGCCAGCAGTGAATCGGGGTACGAGCAGTACTTC